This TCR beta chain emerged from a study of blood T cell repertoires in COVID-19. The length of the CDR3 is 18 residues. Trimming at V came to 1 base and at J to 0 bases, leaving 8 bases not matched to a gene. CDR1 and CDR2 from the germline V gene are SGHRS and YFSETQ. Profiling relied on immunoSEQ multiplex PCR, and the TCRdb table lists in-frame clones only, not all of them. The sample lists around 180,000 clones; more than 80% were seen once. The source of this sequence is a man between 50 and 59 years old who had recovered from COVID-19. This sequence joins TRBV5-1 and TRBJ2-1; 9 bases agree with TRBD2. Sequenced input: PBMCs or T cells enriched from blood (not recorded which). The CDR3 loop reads CASSLSLAGPSSYNEQFF. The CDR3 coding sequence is TGCGCCAGCAGCTTGAGTCTAGCGGGGCCGTCCTCCTACAATGAGCAGTTCTTC. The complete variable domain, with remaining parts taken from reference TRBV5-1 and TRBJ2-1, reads KAGVTQTPRYLIKTRGQQVTLSCSPISGHRSVSWYQQTPGQGLQFLFEYFSETQRNKGNFPGRFSGRQFSNSRSEMNVSTLELGDSALYLCASSLSLAGPSSYNEQFFGPGTRLTVL.